The sequence of this T cell receptor (beta chain) was determined in a study of shared clonotypes between healthy human individuals (dated by TCRdb to about 2020). For context, the study as a whole: The cohort comprised two women and a few men aged 18 to 49 years. For each donor, CD4 naive and CD4 memory were each given three plates, CD8 naive was given two plates, and CD8 memory was given one plate. To estimate repertoire size and how much clonotypes are shared between individuals, the study performed deep sequencing of blood TCR repertoires from five healthy adults. To increase sequencing depth and limit assay-specific biases, different laboratories used diverse techniques to prepare libraries and sequence TCR repertoires. Leukapheresis yielded between about 0.85 and 10 billion PBMCs per donor.

The donors were healthy, HIV-negative adults with no recently reported acute infections or vaccinations. Every donor was a Caucasian adult residing in Nashville, Tennessee, USA. CD4+ T cells were enriched through magnetic negative selection, after which naive cells were positively selected on CD45RA and the remaining negative fraction served as the memory subset. Blood was collected by leukapheresis, and PBMCs were isolated by Ficoll-Histopaque density gradient centrifugation and then cryopreserved in liquid nitrogen vapor phase. Analytical flow cytometry was used to check the purity and quantity of every magnetically sorted T cell population. From each sorted fraction, genomic DNA was isolated and quantified by UV absorbance on a Nanodrop 2000c. Overall study results and their limits: Because the study included a small number of donors, the genetic and exposure-history diversity represented was limited. Pairwise subsampling indicated that sequencing depth was expected to affect the degree of clonotype sharing among donors. Sharing across a handful of donors was observed for approximately 4.6% of naive CD4, under 4% of naive CD8, 2% to 2.5% of memory CD4, and about 0.4% of memory CD8 clonotypes. Higher generation probabilities were observed for clonotypes shared by all four sorted-subset donors than for non-shared clonotypes. Only blood was sampled, and tissue TCR repertoires likely differ from those in blood. Even with the large sequencing depth, rarefaction of the sorted-subset datasets indicated that sequencing was incomplete. Larger estimated clonotype richness was generally found for naive subsets than for memory subsets.

The V end loses 6 bases and the J end loses 6 bases, and a stretch of 21 bases separates them. The germline V gene supplies CDR1 SNHLY and CDR2 FYNNEI. From the cysteine through the phenylalanine, the CDR3 covers 15 amino acids. The sequence is cut down to CDR3 DNA, 45 bases in frame from base 1. This clone was seen many times. Its recognized antigen is unknown. Base qualities are not provided; no much larger clone lies one nucleotide away. Using the deep immunoSEQ assay, multiplex PCR amplified TCR CDR3 regions from genomic DNA. For each cell subset, the extracted genomic DNA was distributed evenly across all wells of several immunoSEQ 96-well plates, and each plate served as one replicate. For sorted subsets, approximately 0.2 ug of genomic DNA, equivalent to roughly 33,000 T cell genomes, went into each replicate PCR. Purified libraries were quantified with a Qubit 3.0 fluorometer, sized on a Bioanalyzer 2100, and re-quantified with the KAPA Library Quantification kit. A separate single-read 150-cycle Illumina NextSeq 550 flow cell was used to sequence each immunoSEQ 96-well plate. The study's processing was this. Because the immunoSEQ output held only junctional sequences and lacked quality scores, the filtering could not match the filtering applied to full-length reads. Sequences were annotated with PyIR, a Python wrapper for IgBLAST v1.9, and V/J genes and CDR3 were assigned using IMGT germline references. Any read was removed if the V/J assignment was weak (E-value above 1e-6), the CDR3 was missing, or the read contained stop codons, out-of-frame junctions, or ambiguous translated residues. A V3J clonotype was defined by an identical inferred V gene, J gene, and CDR3 amino acid sequence. The percentage overlap between two repertoires was calculated by dividing the number of shared unique clonotypes by the size of the smaller repertoire. Three approaches were used to assess repertoire richness: RTK rarefaction, the Chao1 estimator, and Recon v2.1 estimates of unobserved clonotypes. Generation probabilities for all TCRbeta clonotypes obtained by the gDNA method from a few donors were computed using OLGA. TCRdb carries this immuneACCESS record with in-frame sequences only. Its versions omit some clonotypes, under half of them owing to an unresolved V gene in the studies checked, with the rest unexplained. That table supplies the V and J calls and clone size; D and trimming were determined from the DNA. This sample holds over a million clones; more than 65% were observed only once. The ten largest make up about 1.5% of the sample.

Sequenced: memory CD4+ T cells sorted from blood. Taken with the paper, the label for cell subset or site translates to: CD45RA-negative fraction. Here the chain combines TRBV2 and TRBJ2-7; no D segment can be confidently identified. The source is a man aged 18 to 35 in good health. DNA sequence: TGTGCCAGCAGGCTCGAGGCCCTAGGTTTCGGCGAGCAGTACTTC. Its coded protein is CASRLEALGFGEQYF.